This T cell receptor (beta chain) appears in the sequencing data of a study of cytomegalovirus exposure and HLA in healthy donors. Points from the study as a whole: What a later analysis reportedly showed was that an Asian-associated ancestry cluster had fewer N-insertions than the roughly 720-donor mean. An observed cluster of highly shared sequence variants was recorded as a likely sequencing artifact.

With respect to this clone: Its specificity is unknown.

Trimming took 6 bases from V and 4 from J, leaving 15 bases between them. CDR1 and CDR2 (germline): SEHNR, FQNEAQ (reference sequence). CDR3 length equals 14 residues. Both 60 Vbeta primers and 13 Jbeta primers went into the PCR. Sequenced by immunoSEQ multiplex PCR; TCRdb stores in-frame clones only, minus some. The sample holds almost 45,000 clones. This TCR derives from a male donor in good health and CMV-seronegative. Sequencing was carried out using PBMCs. The chain uses TRBV7-9 and TRBJ1-2, with D unresolved. This chain's CDR3 is CASSNVTSGYGYTF. DNA of the CDR3: TGTGCCAGCAGTAATGTCACAAGCGGCTATGGCTACACCTTC.